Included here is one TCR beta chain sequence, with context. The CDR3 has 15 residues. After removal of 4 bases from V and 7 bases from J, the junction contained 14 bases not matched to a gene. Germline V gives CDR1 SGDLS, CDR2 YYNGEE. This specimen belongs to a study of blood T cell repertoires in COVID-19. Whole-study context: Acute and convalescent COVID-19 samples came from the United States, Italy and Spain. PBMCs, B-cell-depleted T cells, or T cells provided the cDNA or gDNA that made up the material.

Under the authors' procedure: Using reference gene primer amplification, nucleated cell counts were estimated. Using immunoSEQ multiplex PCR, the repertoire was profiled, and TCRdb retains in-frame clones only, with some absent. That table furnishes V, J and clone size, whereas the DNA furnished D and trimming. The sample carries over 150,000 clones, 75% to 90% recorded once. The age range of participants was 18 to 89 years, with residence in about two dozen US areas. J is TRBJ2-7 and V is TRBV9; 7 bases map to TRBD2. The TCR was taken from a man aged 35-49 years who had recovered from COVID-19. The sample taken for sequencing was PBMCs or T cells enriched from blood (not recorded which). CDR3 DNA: TGTGCCAGCAGCTCCCCAAAGGGAGGGTTGGAAGAGCAGTACTTC. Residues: CASSSPKGGLEEQYF.